A selection of T cell receptor beta chains follows, all from one sample in a study of blood T cell repertoires in COVID-19. TCRdb's table, derived via immunoSEQ multiplex PCR, lists solely in-frame clones and lacks some. The sample shows 500,000 or so clones, about nine tenths of them seen only once. The sample consisted of PBMCs or T cells enriched from blood (not recorded which). These receptor sequences come from a woman younger than 30 who had recovered from COVID-19. The CDR3 runs from the conserved cysteine through the conserved F or W. Fields, in order: J gene, D gene, V gene, clone size, CDR3 protein, CDR3 DNA. A D gene is named only where the DNA matches it firmly. Some rows mark clone size as missing; the rest say once, few, many or name a class of expanded clone.

TRBJ2-7	.	TRBV7-8	few	CASSLVLRQGIDEQYF	TGTGCCAGCAGCTTAGTACTGCGCCAGGGGATCGACGAGCAGTACTTC
TRBJ2-1	TRBD2	TRBV5-4	.	CASSLAGGARSYNEQFF	TGTGCCAGCAGCTTGGCGGGGGGGGCCCGGTCCTACAATGAGCAGTTCTTC
TRBJ1-6	.	TRBV21-1	.	CASTPLGHSNSPLHF	TGTGCCAGCACCCCTCTGGGGCACAGTAATTCACCCCTCCACTTT
TRBJ2-3	.	TRBV28	.	CASSPGADTQYF	TGTGCCAGCAGCCCGGGGGCAGATACGCAGTATTTT
TRBJ1-5	.	TRBV5-1	.	CASISGGIQPQHF	TGCGCCAGCATCTCGGGGGGGATTCAGCCCCAGCATTTT
TRBJ1-1	.	TRBV7-3	.	CASSLKGRVRDMNTEAFF	TGTGCCAGCAGCTTAAAAGGCAGGGTAAGGGACATGAACACTGAAGCTTTCTTT
TRBJ1-2	TRBD1	TRBV6-5	.	CASRTQRQGSSGYTF	TGTGCCAGCAGGACTCAAAGACAGGGATCGTCTGGCTACACCTTC
TRBJ1-1	.	TRBV6-5	.	CASSSRNTEAFF	TGTGCCAGCAGTTCGAGGAACACTGAAGCTTTCTTT
TRBJ2-5	.	TRBV5-1	once	CASSPDRGETQYF	TGCGCCAGCAGCCCGGACAGAGGAGAGACCCAGTACTTC
TRBJ1-6	.	TRBV30	.	CAWDQNSPLHF	TGTGCCTGGGATCAAAATTCACCCCTCCACTTT
TRBJ2-3	TRBD1	TRBV15	.	CATSRDGTGLSTDTQYF	TGTGCCACCAGCAGAGATGGGACAGGGCTGAGCACAGATACGCAGTATTTT
TRBJ1-2	.	TRBV25-1	.	CASSLVTGYGYTF	TGTGCCAGCAGTCTGGTCACGGGATATGGCTACACCTTC
TRBJ1-4	TRBD1	TRBV30	.	CAWSQKETGGYEKLFF	TGTGCCTGGAGTCAAAAAGAGACAGGGGGTTATGAAAAACTGTTTTTT
TRBJ1-4	.	TRBV2	few	CATQTAQKEKLFF	TGTGCCACCCAGACAGCTCAAAAAGAAAAACTGTTTTTT
TRBJ1-3	.	TRBV19	.	CASSITAGPGNTIYF	TGTGCCAGTAGTATAACGGCAGGGCCAGGAAACACCATATATTTT
TRBJ1-3	.	TRBV28	.	CASARLSSGNTIYF	TGTGCCAGCGCCAGGCTAAGCTCTGGAAACACCATATATTTT
TRBJ2-1	TRBD2	TRBV7-7	.	CASSQTSGASYNEQFF	TGTGCTAGCAGTCAGACTAGCGGGGCCTCCTACAATGAGCAGTTCTTC
TRBJ1-1	.	TRBV6-5	.	CASSYSTGYLNTEAFF	TGTGCCAGCAGTTACTCGACGGGATACCTGAACACTGAAGCTTTCTTT
TRBJ1-1	.	TRBV19	.	CATRWREATEAFF	TGTGCCACTAGATGGAGGGAGGCCACTGAAGCTTTCTTT
TRBJ2-2	.	TRBV19	few	CASCPRTRPTGELFF	TGTGCCAGCTGCCCTCGCACTAGACCCACCGGGGAGCTGTTTTTT
TRBJ2-3	TRBD1	TRBV5-1	few	CASKMGTAEDTQYF	TGCGCCAGCAAGATGGGGACAGCGGAAGATACGCAGTATTTT
TRBJ2-7	TRBD2	TRBV5-8	.	CASLNAGETYEQYF	TGTGCCAGCCTCAATGCGGGGGAAACCTACGAGCAGTACTTC
TRBJ2-7	TRBD1	TRBV6-5	.	CASSSSGGFLYEQYF	TGTGCCAGCAGTTCCTCAGGGGGCTTTCTATACGAGCAGTACTTC
TRBJ1-1	TRBD1	TRBV2	.	CASSGDRGKAFF	TGTGCCAGCAGTGGGGACAGGGGGAAAGCTTTCTTT
TRBJ2-4	.	TRBV18	.	CASSPPDAGNIQYF	TGTGCCAGCTCACCACCGGACGCGGGTAACATTCAGTACTTC
TRBJ1-3	.	TRBV11-3	few	CASSSGDRNTIYF	TGTGCCAGCAGCTCAGGGGATCGAAACACCATATATTTT
TRBJ1-1	.	TRBV5-1	.	CASSLHFSTGNTEAFF	TGCGCCAGCAGCTTACACTTCTCGACAGGGAACACTGAAGCTTTCTTT
TRBJ2-1	TRBD2	TRBV9	.	CASSPTAGEHNEQFF	TGTGCCAGCAGCCCCACAGCGGGGGAACACAATGAGCAGTTCTTC
TRBJ1-1	.	TRBV6-5	.	CAIRGSSLEAFF	TGTGCAATCAGAGGGTCATCTTTAGAAGCTTTCTTT
TRBJ2-3	.	TRBV28	.	CASSMRRLGLKEKYF	TGTGCCAGCAGTATGAGGAGGTTGGGCCTGAAGGAGAAGTATTTT
TRBJ1-3	.	TRBV7-9	.	CASSFLEQSSGNTIYF	TGTGCCAGCAGCTTTCTTGAACAGAGCTCTGGAAACACCATATATTTT
TRBJ2-3	TRBD1	TRBV5-1	.	CASSWRQGLPPDTQYF	TGCGCCAGCAGCTGGAGACAGGGTTTGCCCCCGGATACGCAGTATTTT
TRBJ2-2	TRBD2	TRBV4-2	.	CASSQPRGEGTGELFF	TGTGCCAGCAGCCAGCCCCGGGGGGAAGGCACCGGGGAGCTGTTTTTT
TRBJ1-2	.	TRBV19	.	CASSRRTDHYGYTF	TGTGCCAGTAGTAGGAGGACGGACCACTATGGCTACACCTTC
TRBJ2-2	.	TRBV7-7	few	CASSPSAGELFF	TGTGCCAGCAGCCCGAGCGCCGGGGAGCTGTTTTTT
TRBJ2-7	TRBD2	TRBV7-9	.	CASSSGVAGGEQYF	TGTGCCAGCAGCTCCGGAGTAGCGGGGGGGGAGCAGTACTTC
TRBJ1-4	.	TRBV9	.	CASTVGGATNEKLFF	TGTGCCAGCACCGTTGGGGGCGCAACTAATGAAAAACTGTTTTTT
TRBJ2-1	.	TRBV29-1	once	CSVEYGEIYNEQFF	TGCAGCGTTGAATACGGGGAAATTTACAATGAGCAGTTCTTC
TRBJ1-5	.	TRBV10-3	.	CAISGRGGAGQPQHF	TGTGCCATCAGTGGACGGGGGGGGGCAGGCCAGCCCCAGCATTTT
TRBJ2-2	TRBD2	TRBV5-1	.	CASRAGDPSTGELFF	TGCGCCAGCAGGGCGGGAGACCCCTCCACCGGGGAGCTGTTTTTT
TRBJ2-2	TRBD1	TRBV5-1	.	CASTLLGQGRTGELFF	TGCGCCAGCACCCTTTTAGGACAGGGTAGAACCGGGGAGCTGTTTTTT
TRBJ2-7	.	TRBV5-8	.	CASSLWRVGYEQYF	TGTGCCAGCAGCTTGTGGAGGGTAGGGTACGAGCAGTACTTC
TRBJ2-7	.	TRBV2	few	CASSYRGSSYEQYF	TGTGCCAGCAGCTATCGGGGGAGCTCCTACGAGCAGTACTTC
TRBJ2-3	.	TRBV4-2	.	CASSQVSVAGPGDTQYF	TGTGCCAGCAGCCAAGTATCGGTTGCAGGGCCGGGAGATACGCAGTATTTT
TRBJ1-1	.	TRBV7-2	.	CASSPQGHANTEAFF	TGTGCCAGCAGCCCCCAGGGACATGCTAACACTGAAGCTTTCTTT
TRBJ1-1	TRBD1	TRBV28	.	CASSLPGTVYMNTEAFF	TGTGCCAGCAGTTTGCCAGGGACAGTGTACATGAACACTGAAGCTTTCTTT
TRBJ2-2	.	TRBV6-5	few	CASSLRLGHTGELFF	TGTGCCAGCAGTCTCCGACTAGGGCACACCGGGGAGCTGTTTTTT
TRBJ1-2	.	TRBV7-2	.	CASSFAGDGYTF	TGTGCCAGCAGCTTTGCAGGGGATGGCTACACCTTC
TRBJ2-7	.	TRBV3-1/TRBV3-2	.	CASSQGTETTYEQYF	TGTGCCAGCAGCCAAGGGACAGAGACTACCTACGAGCAGTACTTC
TRBJ2-3	TRBD1	TRBV6-1	.	CASSDDRGPDTQYF	TGTGCCAGCAGTGATGACAGGGGACCCGATACGCAGTATTTT